This T cell receptor beta chain was identified in a study of OX40 agonist ivuxolimab in advanced cancers. Study in general: Hepatocellular carcinoma, melanoma, renal cell or head and neck cancer occurred in dose-escalation patients.

Measured with immunoSEQ multiplex PCR; TCRdb has only the in-frame clones, and not every one. The sample shows tens of thousands of clones, around 93% of them seen only once. With respect to this clone: Its antigen is unidentified.

The CDR3 loop spans 17 amino acids. Germline lookup yields CDR1 SGHNT and CDR2 YENEEA. The V and J ends lost 4 bases and 3 bases, in that order; junction bases with no gene match: 13. General observations from the study: The CD4+ and CD8+ T cells in the blood had expanded clonally by week 6 at 0.1 to 3.0 mg/kg.

Source: CD4+ or CD8+ T cells sorted from blood, taken in a trial of the OX40 agonist ivuxolimab. The rearrangement links TRBV11-3 to TRBJ2-7, with 9 nucleotides matching TRBD1. This TCR was sampled from an adult with an advanced solid tumor such as melanoma, head and neck, liver or kidney cancer. DNA of the CDR3: TGTGCCAGCAGCTCATCAAGGACAGGGGATATCGGCTACGAGCAGTACTTC. Residues: CASSSSRTGDIGYEQYF.